The T cell receptor (beta chain) under discussion was sequenced for a study of Ad26.COV2.S vaccination and SARS-CoV-2 variants. Study-level information: Donor allocation was to the COV1001 Ad26.COV2.S trial arm.

CDR1 and CDR2 from the germline V gene are GTSNPN and SVGIG (reference sequence). The V gene lost 0 bases and the J gene lost 2 bases, with 5 bases spanning the gap. The CDR3 covers 13 residues. A remark on this clone: Its antigen is as yet unknown.

General observations from the study: Non-spike TCR breadth showed similarity between vaccine and placebo recipients.

Treatment indicated: around 19 received Ad26.COV2.S at low or high dose, single or two shots; several received placebo; per-sample allocation not given. Following the first vaccine or placebo injection, samples were taken on day 63. In Boston, an adult donor aged 18-55 years took part. The assay was immunoSEQ multiplex PCR, and TCRdb's table has in-frame clones only and misses some. The sample consists of roughly 380,000 clones, approximately 81% of them appearing once. The sequencing used peripheral blood, collected in a trial of Ad26.COV2.S vaccine versus placebo. The receptor was derived from a person aged 18-60 years who received the Ad26.COV2.S COVID-19 vaccine or a placebo. This chain joins TRBV30 and TRBJ1-3; possible D gene TRBD1, 5 bases. The CDR3 loop is CAWSVGAGNTIYF. CDR3 in DNA: TGTGCCTGGAGTGTGGGGGCTGGAAACACCATATATTTT. Full variable domain (missing parts from reference TRBV30 and TRBJ1-3): SQTIHQWPATLVQPVGSPLSLECTVEGTSNPNLYWYRQAAGRGLQLLFYSVGIGQISSEVPQNLSASRPQDRQFILSSKKLLLSDSGFYLCAWSVGAGNTIYFGEGSWLTVV.